Below are 28 T cell receptor beta chains sequenced from a single sample in a study of early stage breast cancer tumors. The assay was immunoSEQ multiplex PCR, and TCRdb's table has in-frame clones only and misses some. This table has about 41,000 clones, roughly 69% appearing once. Source material: blood. The receptors were gathered from a person in their fifties with breast cancer.

V is TRBV7-9 and J is TRBJ2-1; 8 bases fit TRBD2. Unmatched junction bases numbered 5, after V lost 5 bases and J lost 2 bases. The V gene's germline CDR1 is SEHNR and CDR2 FQNEAQ (reference sequence). This CDR3 region has 15 residues. The CDR3 sequence: CASSATSGAYNEQFF. The DNA for the CDR3 is TGTGCCAGCAGCGCTACTAGCGGTGCCTACAATGAGCAGTTCTTC.

The rearrangement joins TRBV13 to TRBJ2-4; D possibly corresponds to TRBD1 (6 bases). The germline V gene has CDR1 PRHDT and CDR2 FYEKMQ (reference sequence). This CDR3 has 17 amino acids. The germline V and J ends were trimmed by 5 bases and 0 bases, with 17 bases remaining between them. CDR3 bases: TGTGCCAGCAGCCAGACAAGAACAGGGATAGCCAAAAACATTCAGTACTTC. It encodes CASSQTRTGIAKNIQYF.

This clone was recorded a few times. The genes are TRBV7-2 and TRBJ1-2; no reliable D call. Germline V gives CDR1 SGHTA, CDR2 FQGNSA. V gave up 5 bases and J gave up 0 bases, with 10 bases separating them. This CDR3 region has 14 residues. CDR3 sequence: CASSPTASNYGYTF. CDR3 in DNA: TGTGCCAGCAGCCCCACAGCATCTAACTATGGCTACACCTTC.

This chain links TRBV5-1 with TRBJ2-7, with TRBD2 as a possible D gene (6 bases). The CDR3 length is 15 residues. Germline V gene lookup returns CDR1 SGHRS and CDR2 YFSETQ. With 5 bases removed from V and 4 bases from J, the gap between germline ends came to 19 bases. CDR3 sequence reads: CASSLVGDWEYEQYF. In DNA, the CDR3 is TGCGCCAGCAGTCTGGTGGGGGACTGGGAATACGAGCAGTACTTC.

The V call is TRBV7-9, the J call TRBJ2-1; 10 positions match TRBD2. J gave up 0 bases and V 8 bases, and 13 bases lay outside the gene matches. CDR3 length: 18 amino acids. CDR1 and CDR2 (germline): SEHNR, FQNEAQ (reference sequence). The CDR3: CASQITSGISRSYNEQFF. As DNA, the CDR3 is TGTGCCAGCCAAATTACTAGCGGGATTTCCCGCTCCTACAATGAGCAGTTCTTC.

This sequence joins TRBV19 and TRBJ2-1; 8 bases fit TRBD1. V lost 5 bases, J lost 8 bases, and 5 bases stayed unmatched. The CDR3 consists of 13 residues. The germline gives CDR1 LNHDA, CDR2 SQIVND (reference sequence). In nucleotides, the CDR3 is TGTGCCAGTAGTGGGCAGGGGGCCCATGAGCAGTTCTTC. Residues: CASSGQGAHEQFF. Full variable domain (outside the CDR3, taken from reference TRBV19 and TRBJ2-1): DGGITQSPKYLFRKEGQNVTLSCEQNLNHDAMYWYRQDPGQGLRLIYYSQIVNDFQKGDIAEGYSVSREKKESFPLTVTSAQKNPTAFYLCASSGQGAHEQFFGPGTRLTVL.

This clone was detected only once. The chain combines TRBV7-2 with TRBJ2-5, with D perhaps TRBD2 (7 bases). Germline CDR1 SGHTA, CDR2 FQGNSA. The V and J ends lost 3 bases and 4 bases respectively, with 15 bases between them. The CDR3 length is 15 residues. CDR3 in amino acids: CASSLYEGGGETQYF. For the CDR3, the DNA is TGTGCCAGCAGCTTGTACGAAGGGGGGGGAGAGACCCAGTACTTC. Supplemented by reference TRBV7-2 and TRBJ2-5, the full variable domain reads GAGVSQSPSNKVTEKGKDVELRCDPISGHTALYWYRQSLGQGLEFLIYFQGNSAPDKSGLPSDRFSAERTGGSVSTLTIQRTQQEDSAVYLCASSLYEGGGETQYFGPGTRLLVL.

The chain carries TRBV13 and TRBJ2-5; 13 bases match TRBD2. The V and J ends lost 5 bases and 2 bases, in that order; junction bases with no gene match: 8. CDR1 and CDR2 (germline): PRHDT, FYEKMQ (reference sequence). The CDR3 contains 17 residues. The CDR3 here is CASSKTSGGTRQETQYF. The CDR3 DNA reads as TGTGCCAGCAGCAAGACTAGCGGGGGGACACGACAAGAGACCCAGTACTTC.

The CDR3 loop reads CATSRNRQGADTQYF. In nucleotides, the CDR3 is TGTGCCACCAGCAGGAATCGACAGGGAGCAGATACGCAGTATTTT. The chain is built from TRBV15 and TRBJ2-3; 7 nucleotides match TRBD1. Germline loops: CDR1 LNHNV, CDR2 YYDKDF (reference sequence). The CDR3 spans 15 residues. J lost 4 bases, V lost 3 bases, and 7 bases had no gene match.

This chain joins TRBV10-1 and TRBJ2-7; TRBD2 matches 10 bases. The CDR3 runs to 14 residues. The ends lost 3 bases at V and 3 bases at J; junction bases unmatched: 2. Germline-derived CDR1 and CDR2 are WNHNN and SYGVQD (reference sequence). Here the CDR3 reads CASSDSSGSYEQYF. The CDR3 region has the DNA TGCGCCAGCAGTGATTCTAGCGGGAGCTACGAGCAGTACTTC.

The chain couples TRBV7-2 to TRBJ1-2; 12 bases agree with TRBD1. Germline-derived CDR1 and CDR2 are SGHTA and FQGNSA. The junction had 8 bases not matched to a gene; V was cut back by 1 base and J by 5 bases. CDR3 length: 17 amino acids. The CDR3 is CASSLVGTGGLRYGYTF. DNA of the CDR3: TGTGCCAGCAGCTTAGTGGGGACAGGGGGCCTACGTTATGGCTACACCTTC.

The chain uses TRBV5-4 and TRBJ2-1, with D tentatively TRBD1 (5 bases). CDR1 and CDR2 (germline): SGHNT, YYREEE (reference sequence). CDR3 length equals 15 residues. With 0 bases removed from V and 3 bases from J, the gap between germline ends came to 10 bases. This CDR3 reads CASSLARVSYNEQFF. Here the CDR3 DNA reads TGTGCCAGCAGCTTGGCCAGGGTAAGCTACAATGAGCAGTTCTTC.

The V gene is TRBV11-2, the J gene TRBJ2-3; D remains unclear. Trimming pared 2 bases from V and 4 bases from J, leaving 7 bases between. In germline, CDR1 is SGHAT, CDR2 FQNNGV. This CDR3 comprises 13 residues. In DNA, the CDR3 is TGTGCCAGCAGCTTACCTCCCGCAGATACGCAGTATTTT. The encoded protein is CASSLPPADTQYF.

This clone was detected only a few times. The rearrangement joins TRBV7-8 to TRBJ2-3, with 10 bases that match TRBD2. This CDR3 has 16 residues. Trimming at V came to 0 bases and at J to 0 bases, leaving 0 bases not matched to a gene. Germline-derived CDR1 and CDR2 are SGHVS and FQNEAQ. CDR3 nucleotides: TGTGCCAGCAGCTTAGCGACTAGCGGGAGCACAGATACGCAGTATTTT. Protein: CASSLATSGSTDTQYF.

The rearrangement uses TRBV7-2 and TRBJ1-2; 7 bases are shared with TRBD1. CDR1 and CDR2 from the germline V gene are SGHTA and FQGNSA. This CDR3 region has 13 residues. The V gene end was trimmed by 5 bases and the J gene end by 8 bases; junction bases not matched to a gene: 8. The chain's CDR3 is CASSPNPGGGYTF. The CDR3 nucleotides read TGTGCCAGCAGCCCTAACCCAGGGGGAGGCTACACCTTC.

The genes are TRBV19 and TRBJ1-2, with 9 bases identical to TRBD1. V gave up 5 bases and J gave up 5 bases; unmatched junction bases: 3. The germline V gene encodes CDR1 LNHDA and CDR2 SQIVND (reference sequence). This CDR3 region has 13 residues. The CDR3: CASSPGTGYGYTF. CDR3 coding DNA: TGTGCCAGTAGTCCCGGGACAGGGTATGGCTACACCTTC.

A single count supports this clone. This chain uses TRBV4-1 with TRBJ2-7; a possible D gene is TRBD1 (7 bases). The germline CDR1 and CDR2 sequences are MGHRA and YSYEKL. There are 15 residues in the CDR3. The V gene lost 3 bases and the J gene lost 5 bases, with 17 bases spanning the gap. The CDR3 region is CASSQTGDREDEQYF. Here the CDR3 DNA reads TGCGCCAGCAGCCAGACGGGAGACAGGGAGGACGAGCAGTACTTC.

This clone was observed once. The chain uses TRBV4-2 and TRBJ2-7; 9 positions match TRBD1. The CDR3 covers 14 residues. Germline trimming cut 3 bases from V and 4 bases from J; bases unmatched to any gene: 4. Germline V gene lookup returns CDR1 LGHNA and CDR2 YNFKEQ. CDR3: CASSQGTGYYEQYV. DNA for the CDR3: TGTGCCAGCAGCCAGGGGACAGGGTATTACGAGCAGTACGTC.

This clone came up once. CDR3 nucleotide sequence: TGCAGCGTTCAAAAGCTTGGCACAGATACGCAGTATTTT. This sequence encodes CSVQKLGTDTQYF. J is TRBJ2-3 and V is TRBV29-1; no clear D. Looked up from germline, CDR1 is SQVTM and CDR2 is ANQGSEA. The CDR3 has 13 amino acids. The V end was cut by 5 bases, the J end by 1 base, with 10 bases between.

The rearrangement joins TRBV5-4 to TRBJ2-1; 8 positions agree with TRBD1. Losses at the gene ends were 5 bases for V and 7 bases for J; bases not matched to a gene: 8. The CDR3 runs 14 residues. Germline V CDR1 and CDR2: SGHNT, YYREEE (reference sequence). The CDR3 loop is CASRLRQGWNEQFF. The CDR3 nucleotides are TGTGCCAGCAGACTCAGACAGGGGTGGAATGAGCAGTTCTTC. Variable domain in full (rest from reference TRBV5-4 and TRBJ2-1): ETGVTQSPTHLIKTRGQQVTLRCSSQSGHNTVSWYQQALGQGPQFIFQYYREEENGRGNFPPRFSGLQFPNYSSELNVNALELDDSALYLCASRLRQGWNEQFFGPGTRLTVL.

This clone was picked up one time. The rearrangement uses TRBV5-1 and TRBJ2-1; D unresolved. The CDR3 runs to 13 residues. In germline, CDR1 is SGHRS, CDR2 YFSETQ. Deletions cut 8 bases from V and 8 bases from J, with 17 bases between. The CDR3: CASTSFSVDEQFF. As DNA, the CDR3 is TGCGCCAGTACCTCCTTTTCCGTAGATGAGCAGTTCTTC. The variable domain in full, completed from reference TRBV5-1 and TRBJ2-1, reads KAGVTQTPRYLIKTRGQQVTLSCSPISGHRSVSWYQQTPGQGLQFLFEYFSETQRNKGNFPGRFSGRQFSNSRSEMNVSTLELGDSALYLCASTSFSVDEQFFGPGTRLTVL.

The rearrangement links TRBV9 to TRBJ2-2; 12 positions match TRBD1. The V gene end was trimmed by 2 bases and the J gene end by 3 bases; junction bases not matched to a gene: 2. This CDR3 region has 16 residues. Germline values: CDR1 SGDLS, CDR2 YYNGEE. The CDR3 sequence: CASSVGTGGDTGELFF. The CDR3 DNA follows: TGTGCCAGCAGCGTCGGGACAGGGGGCGACACCGGGGAGCTGTTTTTT. Based on the CDR3 plus reference TRBV9 and TRBJ2-2, the full variable domain is DSGVTQTPKHLITATGQRVTLRCSPRSGDLSVYWYQQSLDQGLQFLIQYYNGEERAKGNILERFSAQQFPDLHSELNLSSLELGDSALYFCASSVGTGGDTGELFFGEGSRLTVL.

J is TRBJ2-6 and V is TRBV19; TRBD1 matches at 7 bases. The germline gives CDR1 LNHDA, CDR2 SQIVND (reference sequence). The trim removed 6 bases at V and 3 bases at J, leaving 5 bases unmatched. CDR3 length equals 15 residues. CDR3: CASSVTGVGANVLTF. In DNA, the CDR3 is TGTGCCAGTAGCGTCACAGGGGTTGGGGCCAACGTCCTGACTTTC. The entire variable domain, with the rest obtained from reference TRBV19 and TRBJ2-6, is as follows: DGGITQSPKYLFRKEGQNVTLSCEQNLNHDAMYWYRQDPGQGLRLIYYSQIVNDFQKGDIAEGYSVSREKKESFPLTVTSAQKNPTAFYLCASSVTGVGANVLTFGAGSRLTVL.

J is TRBJ2-5 and V is TRBV11-1; 8 nucleotides align to TRBD1. Trimming removed 5 bases from V and 3 bases from J; junction bases left unmatched: 2. Germline V gives CDR1 SGHAT, CDR2 FQDESV (reference sequence). The CDR3 has 13 residues. The CDR3 spells CASSKDREETQYF. As DNA, the CDR3 is TGTGCCAGCAGCAAGGACAGGGAAGAGACCCAGTACTTC.

J is TRBJ2-7 and V is TRBV5-1; a possible D gene is TRBD2 (5 bases). The germline V gene encodes CDR1 SGHRS and CDR2 YFSETQ. V shed 2 bases and J shed 0 bases, with 9 bases lying between them. CDR3 size: 14 residues. In nucleotides, the CDR3 is TGCGCCAGCAGCTTTGGGCGGGTCTCCTACGAGCAGTACTTC. Translation: CASSFGRVSYEQYF.

About this clone: In the same sample, other DNA sequences code for this CDR3. The rearrangement joins TRBV4-3 to TRBJ2-3; 7 nucleotides align to TRBD1. CDR1 is LGHNA and CDR2 is YSLEER in the germline V gene. With 4 bases clipped from V and 1 base from J, the junction kept 5 bases outside the gene matches. The CDR3 sequence is 15 residues long. CDR3 protein: CASSPGQERTDTQYF. CDR3 bases: TGCGCCAGCAGCCCTGGACAGGAGCGCACAGATACGCAGTATTTT.

This clone turned up a few times. The chain joins TRBV21-1 to TRBJ1-2; TRBD1, the table's D call, lacks a check against the DNA. TRBV21-1 is recorded as a pseudogene. The length of the CDR3 is 15 residues. This chain's CDR3 is CASSKEGQGNYGYTF. The DNA of the CDR3 is TGTGCCAGCAGCAAAGAGGGACAGGGTAACTATGGCTACACCTTC.

In this sample, this clone turned up a few times. J is TRBJ1-1 and V is TRBV14; D is perhaps TRBD1 (6 bases). The CDR3 is made up of 12 amino acids. Germline CDR1 and CDR2: SGHDN and FVKESK. The germline V and J ends were trimmed by 2 bases and 10 bases, with 11 bases remaining between them. This CDR3 reads CASSQQGTLAFF. The CDR3 nucleotides are TGTGCCAGCAGCCAACAGGGGACGTTAGCTTTCTTT.